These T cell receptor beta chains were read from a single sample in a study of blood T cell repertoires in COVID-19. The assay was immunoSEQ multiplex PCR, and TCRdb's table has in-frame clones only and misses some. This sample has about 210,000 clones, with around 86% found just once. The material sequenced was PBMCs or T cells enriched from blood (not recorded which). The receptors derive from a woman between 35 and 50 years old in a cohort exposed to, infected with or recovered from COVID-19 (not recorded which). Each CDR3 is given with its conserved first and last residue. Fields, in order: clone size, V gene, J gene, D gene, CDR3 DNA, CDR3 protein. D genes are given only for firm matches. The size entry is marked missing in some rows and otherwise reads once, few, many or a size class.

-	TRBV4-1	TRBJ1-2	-	TGCGCCAGCAGCCAACTAGAAACGGGAAACTATGGCTACACCTTC	CASSQLETGNYGYTF
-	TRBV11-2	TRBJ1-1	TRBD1	TGTGCCAGCAGCTTTAGGACAGGGGACCGTGCAACTGAAGCTTTCTTT	CASSFRTGDRATEAFF
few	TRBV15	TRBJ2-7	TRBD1	TGTGCCACCAGCAGAGCCGACAGGGACGTCGACGAGCAGTACTTC	CATSRADRDVDEQYF
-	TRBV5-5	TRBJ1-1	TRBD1	TGTGCCAGCAGCCTGACAGGGGGCACTGAAGCTTTCTTT	CASSLTGGTEAFF
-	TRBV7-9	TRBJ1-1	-	TGTGCCAGCAGCTCCAATCAGGGGTCGGACACTGAAGCTTTCTTT	CASSSNQGSDTEAFF
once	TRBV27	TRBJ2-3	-	TGTGCCAGTAAAATGGGGCACACAGATACGCAGTATTTT	CASKMGHTDTQYF
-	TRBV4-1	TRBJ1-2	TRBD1	TGCGCCAGCAGTCCCCGATATACGGGACAGGGGACGGAGGCTAGGAGCTACACCTTC	CASSPRYTGQGTEARSYTF
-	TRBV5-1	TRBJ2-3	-	TGCGCCAGCAGCTTTAGGGATGGGGCCACAGATACGCAGTATTTT	CASSFRDGATDTQYF
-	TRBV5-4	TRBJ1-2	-	TGTGCCAGCAGCGCGGACAGTAACTATGGCTACACCTTC	CASSADSNYGYTF
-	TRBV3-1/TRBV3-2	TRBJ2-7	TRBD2	TGTGCCAGCAGCCACCACGGGACTACCACCTACGAGCAGTACTTC	CASSHHGTTTYEQYF
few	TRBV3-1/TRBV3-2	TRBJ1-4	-	TGTGCCAGCAGTAGACACCTAGCAACTTCAACTAATGAAAAACTGTTTTTT	CASSRHLATSTNEKLFF
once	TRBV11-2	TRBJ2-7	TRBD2	TGTGCCAGCAGCTTAGATATCGCTAGCGGGAGGGCCTTCTACGAGCAGTACTTC	CASSLDIASGRAFYEQYF
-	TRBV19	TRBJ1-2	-	TGTGCCAGTAGTATTCGGGGGACCACGCAAAGGAGAAATGGCTACACCTTC	CASSIRGTTQRRNGYTF
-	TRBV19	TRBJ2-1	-	TGTGCCAGTAGTATCCGGGACACCGCCTACAATGAGCAGTTCTTC	CASSIRDTAYNEQFF
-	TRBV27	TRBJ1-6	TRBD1	TGTGCCAGCAGTCGAACAGGGGGTGATTCACCCCTCCACTTT	CASSRTGGDSPLHF
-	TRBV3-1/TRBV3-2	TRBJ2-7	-	TGTGCCAGCAGCCAAGGAGAGGTCGAGCAGTACTTC	CASSQGEVEQYF
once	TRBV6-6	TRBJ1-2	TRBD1	TGTGCCAGCAGCAGACAGGGCTCCGGCTATGGCTACACCTTC	CASSRQGSGYGYTF
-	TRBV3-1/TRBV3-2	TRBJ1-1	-	TGTGCCAGCAGCCTGGGCCAGAACACTGAAGCTTTCTTT	CASSLGQNTEAFF
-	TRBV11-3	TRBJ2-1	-	TGTGCCAGCAGCGCTCGACTCAGCTCCTACAATGAGCAGTTCTTC	CASSARLSSYNEQFF
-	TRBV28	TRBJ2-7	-	TGTGCCAGCACCACGCCTCGACAGGGGAGGGGCGTATCCTACGAGCAGTACTTC	CASTTPRQGRGVSYEQYF
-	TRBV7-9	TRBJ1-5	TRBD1	TGTGCCAGCAGCTTCGGCCGGGACAGGGGGAATTTAGGGCCCCAGCATTTT	CASSFGRDRGNLGPQHF
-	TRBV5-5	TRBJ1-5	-	TGTGCCAGCACCCAACGGGACACCCCTAATCAGCCCCAGCATTTT	CASTQRDTPNQPQHF
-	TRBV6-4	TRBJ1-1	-	TGTGCCAGCAGTAAACAGGTCATGAACACTGAAGCTTTCTTT	CASSKQVMNTEAFF
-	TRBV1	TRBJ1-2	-	TGCACCAGCAGCCGTTACCCAGCTAACTATGGCTACACCTTC	CTSSRYPANYGYTF
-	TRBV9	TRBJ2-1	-	TGTGCCAGCAGCGTAGCAGTGTGGGAGCTAGATTCAGGCTACAATGAGCAGTTCTTC	CASSVAVWELDSGYNEQFF
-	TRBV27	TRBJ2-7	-	TGTGCCAGCAGTTTACGAGGGAGGACCTACGAGCAGTACTTC	CASSLRGRTYEQYF